This T cell receptor (beta chain) emerged from a study of cytomegalovirus exposure and HLA in healthy donors. PCR used 60 Vbeta primers and 13 Jbeta primers. This table comes from immunoSEQ multiplex PCR, and its TCRdb copy is limited to in-frame clones, with some not included. The sample has about 150,000 clones, 72% seen once; the top ten hold roughly 2.1%. A remark on this clone: Its specificity is not known.

Whole-study results and caveats: A later analysis linked roughly 17,000 TCR beta sequences to HLA alleles at 0.05 false discovery rate. Presence/absence analysis assumed near-uniform sequencing depth across donors. CMV serostatus was the only immune exposure information that was available. Researchers catalogued around 150 TCR beta chains as cytomegalovirus-associated.

CDR1 is LGHNA, CDR2 YSLEER, per germline. V gave up 2 bases and J gave up 4 bases, with 18 bases separating them. The CDR3 extends over 16 amino acids. This TCR was sampled from a man between 40 and 49 years old in good health and CMV-seronegative. V is TRBV4-3 and J is TRBJ2-7, with a weak D call TRBD2 (7 bases). Sequencing was carried out using PBMCs. The CDR3 sequence: CASSQWKAGAPYEQYF. CDR3 coding DNA: TGCGCCAGCAGCCAATGGAAGGCGGGGGCACCGTACGAGCAGTACTTC.